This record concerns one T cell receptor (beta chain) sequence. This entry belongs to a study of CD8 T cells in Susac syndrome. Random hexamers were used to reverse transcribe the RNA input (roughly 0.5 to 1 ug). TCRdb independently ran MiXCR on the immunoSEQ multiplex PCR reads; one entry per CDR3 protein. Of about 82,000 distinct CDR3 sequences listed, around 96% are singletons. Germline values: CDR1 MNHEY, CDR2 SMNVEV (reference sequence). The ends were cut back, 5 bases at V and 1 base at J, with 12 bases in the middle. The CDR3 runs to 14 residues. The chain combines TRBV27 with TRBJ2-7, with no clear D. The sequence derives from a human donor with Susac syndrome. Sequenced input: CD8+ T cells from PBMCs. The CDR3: CASSPPGPSYEQYF. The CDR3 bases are TGTGCCAGCAGTCCCCCCGGTCCTTCCTACGAGCAGTACTTC.